Below are 32 T cell receptor beta chains sequenced from a single sample in a study of brain metastases from non-small cell lung cancer. Using immunoSEQ multiplex PCR, the repertoire was profiled, and TCRdb retains in-frame clones only, with some absent. This table holds 13,000 to 15,000 clones, around 86% found once. Material for sequencing was primary lung tumor tissue. The receptors shown here come from a donor over 35 with non-small cell lung cancer.

CDR3 sequence: CASRRTGHEKLFF. For the CDR3, the DNA is TGTGCCAGCAGAAGGACAGGGCATGAAAAACTGTTTTTT. V and J are TRBV6-5 and TRBJ1-4, with 8 nucleotides matching TRBD1. The CDR3 length is 13 residues. Germline CDR1 reads MNHEY; CDR2 reads SVGAGI. Germline trimming cut 6 bases from V and 6 bases from J; bases unmatched to any gene: 3.

This clone showed up just once. The V gene is TRBV7-2, the J gene TRBJ1-4, with D perhaps TRBD1 (5 bases). V was pared by 8 bases and J by 4 bases, with 14 bases between. CDR3 length: 14 amino acids. Germline CDR1 reads SGHTA; CDR2 reads FQGNSA. CDR3 in amino acids: CASRRGSGNEKLFF. Written as DNA, the CDR3 is TGTGCCAGCCGCCGGGGGTCCGGTAATGAAAAACTGTTTTTT.

V and J are TRBV6-5 and TRBJ2-7, with D possibly matching TRBD2 (6 bases). The CDR3 contains 14 residues. V lost 6 bases and J lost 2, with 14 bases in between. Germline loops: CDR1 MNHEY, CDR2 SVGAGI. In DNA, the CDR3 is TGTGCCAGCAGGGCACGGGGGACCGCCTACGAGCAGTACTTC. Amino acids: CASRARGTAYEQYF.

The chain joins TRBV18 to TRBJ2-2; D is undetermined. Germline lookup yields CDR1 KGHSH and CDR2 LQKENI. The CDR3 loop spans 17 amino acids. V lost 3 bases and J 1 base, leaving 15 bases between the germline ends. CDR3 sequence: CASSPFVGRENTGELFF. CDR3 nucleotide sequence: TGTGCCAGCTCACCCTTTGTCGGCAGAGAGAACACCGGGGAGCTGTTTTTT.

This clone is labeled medium-sized (0.01 to 0.1%). The genes are TRBV2 and TRBJ2-7; tentatively, D is TRBD1 (5 bases). Trimming shortened V by 2 bases and J by 9 bases, and 17 bases separated the two germline ends. From germline, CDR1 is SNHLY and CDR2 FYNNEI. CDR3 length: 14 residues. In DNA form, the CDR3 reads TGTGCCAGCAGTGAACAAGCTTCAACTCAGGGGCAGTACGTC. It specifies CASSEQASTQGQYV.

The chain employs TRBV3-1 (or the pseudogene TRBV3-2) and TRBJ2-3, with D perhaps given as TRBD1 or TRBD2 (7 bases each). The CDR3 covers 18 residues. V dropped 3 bases and J dropped 3 bases, with 22 bases sitting between them. Germline V lookup: CDR1 LGHDT, CDR2 YNNKEL (reference sequence). The CDR3: CASSHKTGQLGGTDTQYF. The CDR3 nucleotides read TGTGCCAGCAGCCATAAAACGGGACAGCTGGGAGGGACAGATACGCAGTATTTT.

CDR3 in DNA: TGTGCCAGCAGTCCCCGGGGTGAAAAACTGTTTTTT. It yields the protein CASSPRGEKLFF. This chain connects TRBV12-3 or TRBV12-4 to TRBJ1-4; the D is unclear. The V gene lost 5 bases and the J gene lost 7 bases, with 8 bases spanning the gap. The CDR3 has 12 amino acids.

The rearrangement joins TRBV7-9 to TRBJ1-2; no clear D gene. The CDR3 loop spans 15 amino acids. Germline V lookup: CDR1 SEHNR, CDR2 FQNEAQ (reference sequence). The V and J ends lost 3 bases and 1 base respectively, with 12 bases between them. The CDR3 DNA reads as TGTGCCAGCAGCTTTTCCAGGAACTTTAACTATGGCTACACCTTC. Translation gives CASSFSRNFNYGYTF.

The rearrangement uses TRBV3-1 (or the pseudogene TRBV3-2) and TRBJ1-1; unclear D gene. The length of the CDR3 is 12 residues. The V gene's germline CDR1 is LGHDT and CDR2 YNNKEL (reference sequence). V was trimmed by 4 bases and J by 7 bases, leaving 10 bases between them. The CDR3 protein is CASSPNAFEAFF. The CDR3 DNA reads as TGTGCCAGCAGCCCTAACGCCTTTGAAGCTTTCTTT.

V gene TRBV9 combines with J gene TRBJ1-5, with D perhaps matching TRBD1 (6 bases). V was trimmed by 0 bases and J by 0 bases, leaving 16 bases between them. The V gene's germline CDR1 is SGDLS and CDR2 YYNGEE. The CDR3 spans 18 residues. CDR3 bases: TGTGCCAGCAGCGTAGGTGGGAACAGGGTTTATAGCAATCAGCCCCAGCATTTT. Protein product: CASSVGGNRVYSNQPQHF.

The chain combines TRBV2 with TRBJ1-3, with D uncertain. Germline V gene lookup returns CDR1 SNHLY and CDR2 FYNNEI. This CDR3 has 18 amino acids. Trimming took 7 bases from V and 1 from J, leaving 23 bases between them. This CDR3 reads CASKHPPGRELSGNTIYF. For the CDR3, the DNA is TGTGCCAGCAAGCACCCCCCGGGGAGGGAATTGTCTGGAAACACCATATATTTT.

The chain joins TRBV4-1 to TRBJ1-1, with D perhaps matching TRBD1 (5 bases). Germline loops: CDR1 MGHRA, CDR2 YSYEKL. V lost 8 bases and J lost 0, with 13 bases in between. The CDR3 has 14 amino acids. The DNA of the CDR3 is TGCGCCAGCCACACAGGAGATATGAACACTGAAGCTTTCTTT. Its translation is CASHTGDMNTEAFF.

The chain couples TRBV15 to TRBJ1-1; D is uncertain. CDR3 length: 13 amino acids. The V gene lost 0 bases and the J gene lost 11 bases, with 13 bases spanning the gap. Germline V CDR1 and CDR2: LNHNV, YYDKDF (reference sequence). CDR3 amino acids: CATSRDPGRIAFF. The CDR3 DNA is TGTGCCACCAGCAGAGATCCGGGAAGAATTGCTTTCTTT.

The rearrangement links TRBV5-5 to TRBJ2-3; D ambiguous. Trimming took off 1 base at V and 8 bases at J, with 5 bases between the two ends. CDR3 length: 11 residues. CDR1 is SGHKS and CDR2 is YYEKEE in the germline V gene (reference sequence). CDR3 sequence: CASSLKGTQYF. The CDR3 nucleotides read TGTGCCAGCAGCTTGAAGGGTACGCAGTATTTT.

V is TRBV28 and J is TRBJ2-7; D is tentatively TRBD1 or TRBD2 (6 bases each). The V gene's germline CDR1 is MDHEN and CDR2 SYDVKM. This CDR3 is built from 14 residues. Trimming removed 5 bases at V and 1 base at J, with 12 bases between. Here the CDR3 DNA reads TGTGCCAGCAGTCGGGGGACATTTTCCTACGAGCAGTACGTC. Translated: CASSRGTFSYEQYV.

The chain has TRBV28 and TRBJ1-2, with 10 bases that match TRBD1. Germline-derived CDR1 and CDR2 are MDHEN and SYDVKM. The CDR3 totals 15 residues. The ends lost 4 bases at V and 6 bases at J; junction bases unmatched: 8. In DNA, the CDR3 is TGTGCCAGCAGTTCGCCGACAGGGGGCGGGGATGGCTACACCTTC. Its protein product is CASSSPTGGGDGYTF.

This clone showed up just a few times. CDR3 region: CASSYSVIGYGYTF. For the CDR3, the DNA is TGTGCCAGCAGTTACTCTGTGATCGGCTATGGCTACACCTTC. The genes are TRBV6-5 and TRBJ1-2; D is uncertain. Trimming pared 0 bases from V and 4 bases from J, leaving 9 bases between. The CDR3 spans 14 residues. Germline V gene sequence: CDR1 MNHEY, CDR2 SVGAGI.

The V call is TRBV24-1, the J call TRBJ1-1, with D uncertain. Germline values: CDR1 KGHDR, CDR2 SFDVKD. The CDR3 sequence is 13 residues long. Trimming removed 5 bases from V and 4 bases from J, with 10 bases in between. The CDR3 bases are TGTGCCACCAGTGCCGGCTTTACCACTGAAGCTTTCTTT. Protein product: CATSAGFTTEAFF.

This clone appeared a few times. This same CDR3 is encoded by further DNA sequences in the sample. The rearrangement links TRBV5-1 to TRBJ1-2; 7 bases match TRBD1. V dropped 4 bases and J dropped 2; count of bases not matched to a gene: 11. The CDR3 has 16 residues. CDR1 and CDR2 (germline): SGHRS, YFSETQ. The CDR3 protein is CASSPRTGSPNYGYTF. CDR3 DNA sequence: TGCGCCAGCAGCCCGCGGACAGGAAGCCCCAACTATGGCTACACCTTC.

The chain is built from TRBV7-9 and TRBJ1-2; a weak D match, TRBD1 (5 bases). Trimming removed 3 bases at V and 0 bases at J, with 8 bases between. CDR1 and CDR2 from the germline V gene are SEHNR and FQNEAQ (reference sequence). This CDR3 spans 14 amino acids. CDR3 residues: CASSFVRANYGYTF. The CDR3 bases are TGTGCCAGCAGCTTCGTCAGGGCTAACTATGGCTACACCTTC.

This clone was picked up one time. The rearrangement uses TRBV18 and TRBJ2-2; D is perhaps TRBD2 (6 bases). Germline loops: CDR1 KGHSH, CDR2 LQKENI. The CDR3 contains 13 residues. Trimming pared 2 bases from V and 7 bases from J, leaving 8 bases between. The CDR3 nucleotides read TGTGCCAGCTCACCAACCGGGGGCGGGGAGCTGTTTTTT. Protein sequence: CASSPTGGGELFF.

V gene TRBV18 combines with J gene TRBJ1-3; no clear D. From germline, CDR1 is KGHSH and CDR2 LQKENI. This CDR3 has 14 amino acids. V was clipped by 6 bases and J by 0 bases, with 9 bases between them. The CDR3 DNA reads as TGTGCCAGCTCCCCGGGGAACTCTGGAAACACCATATATTTT. It yields the protein CASSPGNSGNTIYF. The full variable domain, in which reference TRBV18 and TRBJ1-3 provide the parts outside the CDR3, is NAGVMQNPRHLVRRRGQEARLRCSPMKGHSHVYWYRQLPEEGLKFMVYLQKENIIDESGMPKERFSAEFPKEGPSILRIQQVVRGDSAAYFCASSPGNSGNTIYFGEGSWLTVV.

The V and J genes are TRBV6-5 and TRBJ2-5; TRBD2 aligns across 8 bases. The junction had 13 bases not matched to a gene; V was cut back by 11 bases and J by 5 bases. Germline loops: CDR1 MNHEY, CDR2 SVGAGI. The CDR3 is 14 residues long. CDR3 nucleotides: TGTGCCTCCTCCAGCGGGAGAAGATCGGAGACCCAGTACTTC. Protein product: CASSSGRRSETQYF.

The rearrangement joins TRBV7-3 to TRBJ1-6, with TRBD1 matching 8 bases. This CDR3 contains 16 residues. The junction had 4 bases not matched to a gene; V was cut back by 0 bases and J by 6 bases. Germline V CDR1 and CDR2: SGHTA, FQGTGA. CDR3 DNA: TGTGCCAGCAGCTTAACGAGGGACAGGCTTAATTCACCCCTCCACTTT. Translated: CASSLTRDRLNSPLHF.

V gene TRBV5-1 combines with J gene TRBJ1-1, with 7 bases matching TRBD1. Germline V CDR1 and CDR2: SGHRS, YFSETQ. V lost 0 bases, J lost 4 bases, and 3 bases stayed unmatched. CDR3 length: 14 amino acids. The CDR3 sequence is CASSLAPGGTEAFF. Here the CDR3 DNA reads TGCGCCAGCAGCTTGGCCCCAGGGGGCACTGAAGCTTTCTTT.

The V and J genes are TRBV5-6 and TRBJ2-3; 8 positions match TRBD2. The ends lost 0 bases at V and 1 base at J; junction bases unmatched: 10. Germline CDR1 SGHDT, CDR2 YYEEEE. The CDR3 spans 18 residues. DNA of the CDR3: TGTGCCAGCAGCTTGGCCGTGGCAGCGCGGGGGGGCACAGATACGCAGTATTTT. This encodes CASSLAVAARGGTDTQYF.

The chain joins TRBV7-3 to TRBJ2-7; maybe TRBD2 (6 bases). The CDR3 has 13 amino acids. V lost 5 bases and J 4 bases, leaving 12 bases between the germline ends. Germline V gene sequence: CDR1 SGHTA, CDR2 FQGTGA. CDR3 amino acids: CASSPGLNYEQYF. For the CDR3, the DNA is TGTGCCAGCAGCCCGGGACTCAATTACGAGCAGTACTTC.

V usage is TRBV5-8 and J usage is TRBJ2-2; D uncertain. With 0 bases removed from V and 8 bases from J, the gap between germline ends came to 8 bases. The CDR3 extends over 13 amino acids. Germline V gene sequence: CDR1 SGHTS, CDR2 YDEGEE. The CDR3 loop is CASSLALWGELFF. CDR3 nucleotide sequence: TGTGCCAGCAGCTTGGCCTTGTGGGGGGAGCTGTTTTTT.

The sample holds one count of this clone. The chain couples TRBV4-3 to TRBJ1-6; the D gene is possibly TRBD1 (5 bases). Germline lookup yields CDR1 LGHNA and CDR2 YSLEER. Trimming removed 0 bases from V and 6 bases from J, with 12 bases in between. This CDR3 comprises 16 residues. CDR3 protein: CASSQDPDRFNSPLHF. Written as DNA, the CDR3 is TGCGCCAGCAGCCAAGATCCAGACAGATTTAATTCACCCCTCCACTTT.

The CDR3 nucleotides read TGTGCCAGCAGCTCAGGGACAGTTTCCTACAATGAGCAGTTCTTC. Translation: CASSSGTVSYNEQFF. This chain joins TRBV5-4 and TRBJ2-1; 7 bases agree with TRBD1. The CDR3 spans 15 residues. The junction had 4 bases not matched to a gene; V was cut back by 3 bases and J by 1 base. Per the germline V gene, CDR1 is SGHNT and CDR2 is YYREEE (reference sequence).

This chain connects TRBV12-3 or TRBV12-4 to TRBJ2-3; TRBD2 matches at 7 bases. The CDR3 has 11 residues. V lost 6 bases, J lost 10 bases, and 4 bases stayed unmatched. The CDR3 DNA reads as TGTGCCAGCAGCCGGACTAGGGCGCAGTATTTT. It yields the protein CASSRTRAQYF.

The genes are TRBV6-5 and TRBJ2-1, with 7 positions matching TRBD1. J lost 6 bases, V lost 5 bases, and 10 bases had no gene match. Germline CDR1 and CDR2: MNHEY and SVGAGI. The CDR3 length is 15 residues. The CDR3 DNA follows: TGTGCCAGCAGTCCTCATGGGGCAGGGGGCAATGAGCAGTTCTTC. Protein: CASSPHGAGGNEQFF.